This T cell receptor beta chain appears in the sequencing data of a study of OX40 agonist ivuxolimab in advanced cancers. Germline CDR1 and CDR2: SGHRS and YFSETQ. J was trimmed by 3 bases and V by 4 bases; bases with no gene match: 8. This CDR3 contains 15 residues. Repertoires were generated with immunoSEQ multiplex PCR, while TCRdb's copy carries only in-frame clones and drops some. Of 70,000 to 95,000 clones listed, over 75% are singletons. The chain has TRBV5-1 and TRBJ2-5, with 8 bases that match TRBD2. The input for sequencing was CD4+ or CD8+ T cells sorted from blood, taken in a trial of the OX40 agonist ivuxolimab. The receptor was derived from an adult with an advanced solid tumor such as melanoma, head and neck, liver or kidney cancer. CDR3 bases: TGCGCCAGCAGCACTGGATTGGGACTAGAAGAGACCCAGTACTTC. Its translation is CASSTGLGLEETQYF. The whole variable domain, filled in from reference TRBV5-1 and TRBJ2-5, reads KAGVTQTPRYLIKTRGQQVTLSCSPISGHRSVSWYQQTPGQGLQFLFEYFSETQRNKGNFPGRFSGRQFSNSRSEMNVSTLELGDSALYLCASSTGLGLEETQYFGPGTRLLVL.